A selection of T cell receptor beta chains follows, all from one sample in a study of blood T cell repertoires in COVID-19. Sequenced by immunoSEQ multiplex PCR; TCRdb stores in-frame clones only, minus some. The data show about 230,000 clones, more than 65% seen once. Sequenced input: peripheral blood. The origin of the receptors is a man between 40 and 49 years old who had recovered from COVID-19. CDR3s include the opening cysteine and the closing phenylalanine or tryptophan. Fields, in order: V gene, J gene, clone size, CDR3 protein. For some rows the clone size is stated as once, few or many, or as a class when expanded; others skip it.

TRBV20-1	TRBJ2-3	once	CSASGDTQYF
TRBV9	TRBJ2-5	.	CASSALASRETQYF
TRBV28	TRBJ2-2	few	CASSSPGLAGAPGELFF
TRBV11-2	TRBJ2-7	.	CASSSPRQGVSYEQYF
TRBV28	TRBJ2-7	.	CASNRAGELKRGEQYF
TRBV19	TRBJ2-7	.	CASSTRTGDREQYF
TRBV18	TRBJ2-1	few	CASSPTSGGPNEQFF
TRBV9	TRBJ2-2	.	CASRPGAGALNTGELFF
TRBV9	TRBJ2-2	.	CASSVGPLAGTGELFF
TRBV7-9	TRBJ2-7	.	CASSTPDRGGYEQYF